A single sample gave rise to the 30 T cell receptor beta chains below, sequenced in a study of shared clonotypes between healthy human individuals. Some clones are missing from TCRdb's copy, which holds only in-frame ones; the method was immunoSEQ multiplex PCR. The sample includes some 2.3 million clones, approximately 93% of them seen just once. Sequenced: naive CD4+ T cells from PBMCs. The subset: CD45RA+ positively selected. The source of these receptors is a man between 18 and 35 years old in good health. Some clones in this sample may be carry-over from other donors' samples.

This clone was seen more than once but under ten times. The DNA for the CDR3 is TGTGCCTGGAGTGGACTGGGGGGTGGCAATCAGCCCCAGCATTTT. It is translated as CAWSGLGGGNQPQHF. The chain combines TRBV30 with TRBJ1-5; possible D gene TRBD1, 5 bases. The CDR3 loop spans 15 amino acids. With 1 base removed from V and 2 bases from J, the gap between germline ends came to 12 bases. The germline V gene encodes CDR1 GTSNPN and CDR2 SVGIG (reference sequence).

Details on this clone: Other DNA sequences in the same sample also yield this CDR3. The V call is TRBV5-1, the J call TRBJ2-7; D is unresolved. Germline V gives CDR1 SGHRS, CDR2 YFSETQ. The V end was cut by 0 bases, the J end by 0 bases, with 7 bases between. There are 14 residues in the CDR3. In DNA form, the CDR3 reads TGCGCCAGCAGCTTGGAGCCATCCTCCTACGAGCAGTACTTC. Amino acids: CASSLEPSSYEQYF.

CDR3 sequence reads: CASSLINRGTEAFF. In DNA form, the CDR3 reads TGTGCCAGCAGCTTAATCAACCGGGGTACTGAAGCTTTCTTT. The chain recombines TRBV7-2 with TRBJ1-1; D is unresolved. The CDR3 length is 14 residues. The ends were cut back, 2 bases at V and 5 bases at J, with 12 bases in the middle. CDR1 and CDR2 from the germline V gene are SGHTA and FQGNSA. Using reference TRBV7-2 and TRBJ1-1 for the parts outside the CDR3, the full variable domain is GAGVSQSPSNKVTEKGKDVELRCDPISGHTALYWYRQSLGQGLEFLIYFQGNSAPDKSGLPSDRFSAERTGGSVSTLTIQRTQQEDSAVYLCASSLINRGTEAFFGQGTRLTVV.

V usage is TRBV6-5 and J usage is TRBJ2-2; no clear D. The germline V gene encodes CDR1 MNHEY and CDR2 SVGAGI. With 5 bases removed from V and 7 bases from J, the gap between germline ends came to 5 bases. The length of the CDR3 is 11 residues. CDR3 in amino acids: CASSQLGELFF. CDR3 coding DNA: TGTGCCAGCAGTCAACTCGGGGAGCTGTTTTTT.

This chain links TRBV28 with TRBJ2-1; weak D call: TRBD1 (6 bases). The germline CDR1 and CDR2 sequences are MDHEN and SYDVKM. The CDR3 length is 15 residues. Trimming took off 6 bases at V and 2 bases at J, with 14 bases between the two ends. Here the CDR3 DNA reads TGTGCCAGCAGCCGTACAGGGAGTCCCTACAATGAGCAGTTCTTC. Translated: CASSRTGSPYNEQFF.

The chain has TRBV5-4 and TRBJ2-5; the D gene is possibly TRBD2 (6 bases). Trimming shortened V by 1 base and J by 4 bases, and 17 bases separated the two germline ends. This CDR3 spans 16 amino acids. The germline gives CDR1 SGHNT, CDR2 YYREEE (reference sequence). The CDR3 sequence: CASSLFVRGTGETQYF. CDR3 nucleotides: TGTGCCAGCAGCTTGTTCGTCCGGGGGACCGGAGAGACCCAGTACTTC.

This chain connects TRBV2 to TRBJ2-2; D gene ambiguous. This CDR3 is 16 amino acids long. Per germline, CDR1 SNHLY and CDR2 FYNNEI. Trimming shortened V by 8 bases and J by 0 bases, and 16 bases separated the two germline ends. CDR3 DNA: TGTGCCAGCGGAGATGGGGTCTCCGCGAACACCGGGGAGCTGTTTTTT. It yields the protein CASGDGVSANTGELFF.

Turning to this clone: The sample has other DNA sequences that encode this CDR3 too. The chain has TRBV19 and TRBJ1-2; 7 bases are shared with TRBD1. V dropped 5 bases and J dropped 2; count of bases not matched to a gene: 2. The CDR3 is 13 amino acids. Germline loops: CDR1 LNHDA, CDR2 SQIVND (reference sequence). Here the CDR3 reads CASSPQGNYGYTF. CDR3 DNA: TGTGCCAGTAGTCCACAGGGGAACTATGGCTACACCTTC.

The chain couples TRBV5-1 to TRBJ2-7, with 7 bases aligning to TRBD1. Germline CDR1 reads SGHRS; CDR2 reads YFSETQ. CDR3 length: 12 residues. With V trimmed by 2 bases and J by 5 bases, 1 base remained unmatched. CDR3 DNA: TGCGCCAGCAGCTTAGGACAGGACGAGCAGTACTTC. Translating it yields CASSLGQDEQYF. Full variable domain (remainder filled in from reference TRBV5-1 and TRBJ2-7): KAGVTQTPRYLIKTRGQQVTLSCSPISGHRSVSWYQQTPGQGLQFLFEYFSETQRNKGNFPGRFSGRQFSNSRSEMNVSTLELGDSALYLCASSLGQDEQYFGPGTRLTVT.

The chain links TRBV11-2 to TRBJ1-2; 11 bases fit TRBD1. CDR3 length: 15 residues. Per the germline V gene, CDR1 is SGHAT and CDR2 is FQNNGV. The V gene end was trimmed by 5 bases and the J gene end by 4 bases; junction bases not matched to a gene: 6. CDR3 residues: CASSRTGGNGYGYTF. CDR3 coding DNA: TGTGCCAGCAGCCGGACAGGGGGCAATGGCTATGGCTACACCTTC.

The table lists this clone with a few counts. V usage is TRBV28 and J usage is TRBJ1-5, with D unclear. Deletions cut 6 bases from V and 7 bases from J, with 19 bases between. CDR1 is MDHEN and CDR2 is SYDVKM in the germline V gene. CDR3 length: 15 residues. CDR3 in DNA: TGTGCCAGCAGGGGTGTCTATGAGAGGAACCAGCCCCAGCATTTT. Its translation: CASRGVYERNQPQHF. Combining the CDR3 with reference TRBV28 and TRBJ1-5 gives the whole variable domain DVKVTQSSRYLVKRTGEKVFLECVQDMDHENMFWYRQDPGLGLRLIYFSYDVKMKEKGDIPEGYSVSREKKERFSLILESASTNQTSMYLCASRGVYERNQPQHFGDGTRLSIL.

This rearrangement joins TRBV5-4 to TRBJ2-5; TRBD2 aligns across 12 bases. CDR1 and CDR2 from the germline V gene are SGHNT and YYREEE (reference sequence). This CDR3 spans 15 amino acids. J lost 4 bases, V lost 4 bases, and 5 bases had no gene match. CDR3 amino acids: CASSPRTSGIETQYF. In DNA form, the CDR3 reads TGTGCCAGCAGCCCGCGGACTAGCGGGATAGAGACCCAGTACTTC.

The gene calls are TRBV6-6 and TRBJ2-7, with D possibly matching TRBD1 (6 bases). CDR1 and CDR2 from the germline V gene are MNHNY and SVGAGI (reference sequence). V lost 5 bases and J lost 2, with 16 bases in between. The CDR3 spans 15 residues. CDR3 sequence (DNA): TGTGCCAGCAGTCTCATTAAGCAGGGGCCCTACGAGCAGTACTTC. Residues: CASSLIKQGPYEQYF.

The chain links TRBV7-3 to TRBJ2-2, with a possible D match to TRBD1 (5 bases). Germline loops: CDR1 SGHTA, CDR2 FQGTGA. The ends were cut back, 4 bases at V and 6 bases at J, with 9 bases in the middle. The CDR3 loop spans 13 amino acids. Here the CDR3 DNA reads TGTGCCAGCAGCTCCCCAGGGTCCGGGGAGCTGTTTTTT. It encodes CASSSPGSGELFF. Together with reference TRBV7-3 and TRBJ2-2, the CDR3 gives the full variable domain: GAGVSQTPSNKVTEKGKYVELRCDPISGHTALYWYRQSLGQGPEFLIYFQGTGAADDSGLPNDRFFAVRPEGSVSTLKIQRTERGDSAVYLCASSSPGSGELFFGEGSRLTVL.

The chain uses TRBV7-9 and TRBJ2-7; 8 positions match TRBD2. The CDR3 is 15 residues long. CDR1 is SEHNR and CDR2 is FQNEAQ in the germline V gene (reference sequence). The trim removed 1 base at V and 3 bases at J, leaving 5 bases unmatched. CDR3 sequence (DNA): TGTGCCAGCAGCTTAGGTTCTAGCGGGTTCTACGAGCAGTACTTC. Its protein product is CASSLGSSGFYEQYF.

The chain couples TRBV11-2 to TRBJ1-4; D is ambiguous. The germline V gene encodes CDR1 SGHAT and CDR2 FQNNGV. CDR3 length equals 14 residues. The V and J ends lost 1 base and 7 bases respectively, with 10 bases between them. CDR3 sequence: CASSLGFPGEKLFF. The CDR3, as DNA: TGTGCCAGCAGCTTAGGATTCCCCGGTGAAAAACTGTTTTTT. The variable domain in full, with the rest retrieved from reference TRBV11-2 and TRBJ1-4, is EAGVAQSPRYKIIEKRQSVAFWCNPISGHATLYWYQQILGQGPKLLIQFQNNGVVDDSQLPKDRFSAERLKGVDSTLKIQPAKLEDSAVYLCASSLGFPGEKLFFGSGTQLSVL.

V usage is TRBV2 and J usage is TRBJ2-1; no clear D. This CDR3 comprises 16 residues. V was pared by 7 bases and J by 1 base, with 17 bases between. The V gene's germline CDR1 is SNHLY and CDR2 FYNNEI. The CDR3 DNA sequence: TGTGCCAGCACCCTCTGGGGTAGCACATCCTACAATGAGCAGTTCTTC. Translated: CASTLWGSTSYNEQFF.

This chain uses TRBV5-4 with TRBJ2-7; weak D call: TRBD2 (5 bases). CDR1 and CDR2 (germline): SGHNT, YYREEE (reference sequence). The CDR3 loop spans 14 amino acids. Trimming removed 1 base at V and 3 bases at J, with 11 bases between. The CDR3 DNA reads TGTGCCAGCAGCTTGATTAGCGAGGGCTACGAGCAGTACTTC. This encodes CASSLISEGYEQYF. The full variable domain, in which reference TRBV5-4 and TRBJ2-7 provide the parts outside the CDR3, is ETGVTQSPTHLIKTRGQQVTLRCSSQSGHNTVSWYQQALGQGPQFIFQYYREEENGRGNFPPRFSGLQFPNYSSELNVNALELDDSALYLCASSLISEGYEQYFGPGTRLTVT.

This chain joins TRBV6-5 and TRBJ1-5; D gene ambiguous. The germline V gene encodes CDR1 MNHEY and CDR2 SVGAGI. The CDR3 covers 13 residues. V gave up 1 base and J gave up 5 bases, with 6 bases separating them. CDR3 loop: CASSYWVDQPQHF. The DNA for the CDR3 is TGTGCCAGCAGTTACTGGGTGGATCAGCCCCAGCATTTT.

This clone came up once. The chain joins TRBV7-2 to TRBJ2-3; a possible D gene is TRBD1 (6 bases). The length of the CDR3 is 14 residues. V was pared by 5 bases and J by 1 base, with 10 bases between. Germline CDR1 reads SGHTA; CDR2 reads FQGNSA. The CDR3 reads CASSLNRGTDTQYF. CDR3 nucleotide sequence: TGTGCCAGCAGCCTTAACAGGGGCACAGATACGCAGTATTTT.

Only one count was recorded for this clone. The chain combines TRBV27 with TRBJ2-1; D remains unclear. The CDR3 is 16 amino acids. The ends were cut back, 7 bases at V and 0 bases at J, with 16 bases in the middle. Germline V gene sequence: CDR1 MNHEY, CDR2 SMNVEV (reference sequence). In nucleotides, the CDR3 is TGTGCCAGCAAGACCCTGGCTGCGAGCTCCTACAATGAGCAGTTCTTC. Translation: CASKTLAASSYNEQFF.

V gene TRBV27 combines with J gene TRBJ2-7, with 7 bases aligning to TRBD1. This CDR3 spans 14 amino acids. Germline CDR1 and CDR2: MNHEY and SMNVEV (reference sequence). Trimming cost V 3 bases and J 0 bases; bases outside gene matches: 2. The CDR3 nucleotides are TGTGCCAGCAGTTTGGACAGGTACTCCTACGAGCAGTACTTC. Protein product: CASSLDRYSYEQYF.

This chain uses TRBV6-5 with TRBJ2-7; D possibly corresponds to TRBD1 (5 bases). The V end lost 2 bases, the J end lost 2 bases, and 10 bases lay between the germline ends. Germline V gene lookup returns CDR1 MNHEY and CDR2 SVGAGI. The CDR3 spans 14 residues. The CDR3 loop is CASSYEDRPYEQYF. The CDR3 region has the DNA TGTGCCAGCAGTTACGAAGACAGACCCTACGAGCAGTACTTC.

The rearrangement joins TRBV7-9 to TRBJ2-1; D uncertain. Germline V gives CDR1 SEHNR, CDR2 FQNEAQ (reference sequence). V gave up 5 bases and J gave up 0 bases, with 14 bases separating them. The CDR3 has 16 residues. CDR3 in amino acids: CASSLPPGSSYNEQFF. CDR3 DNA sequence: TGTGCCAGCAGCCTCCCCCCGGGCAGCTCCTACAATGAGCAGTTCTTC.

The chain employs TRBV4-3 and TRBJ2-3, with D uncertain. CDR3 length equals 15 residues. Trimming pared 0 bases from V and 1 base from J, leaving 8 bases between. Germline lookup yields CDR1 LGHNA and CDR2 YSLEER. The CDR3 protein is CASSQDIWGTDTQYF. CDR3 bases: TGCGCCAGCAGCCAAGATATTTGGGGCACAGATACGCAGTATTTT.

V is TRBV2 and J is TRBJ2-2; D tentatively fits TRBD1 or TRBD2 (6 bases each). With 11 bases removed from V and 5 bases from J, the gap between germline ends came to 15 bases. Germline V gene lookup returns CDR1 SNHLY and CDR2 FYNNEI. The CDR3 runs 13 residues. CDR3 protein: CASQKGGTGELFF. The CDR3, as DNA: TGTGCCTCCCAAAAAGGGGGGACCGGGGAGCTGTTTTTT.

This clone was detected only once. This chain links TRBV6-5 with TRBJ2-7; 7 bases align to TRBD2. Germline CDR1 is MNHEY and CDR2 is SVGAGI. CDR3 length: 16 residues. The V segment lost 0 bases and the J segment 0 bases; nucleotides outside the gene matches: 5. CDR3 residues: CASSYSRGGSSYEQYF. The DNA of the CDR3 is TGTGCCAGCAGTTACTCGAGGGGAGGGAGCTCCTACGAGCAGTACTTC.

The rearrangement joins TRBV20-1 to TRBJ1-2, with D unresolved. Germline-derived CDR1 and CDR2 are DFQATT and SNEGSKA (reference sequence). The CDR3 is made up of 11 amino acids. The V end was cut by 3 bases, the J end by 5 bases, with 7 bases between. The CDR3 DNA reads TGCAGTGCTAGTACCATATATGGCTACACCTTC. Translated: CSASTIYGYTF.

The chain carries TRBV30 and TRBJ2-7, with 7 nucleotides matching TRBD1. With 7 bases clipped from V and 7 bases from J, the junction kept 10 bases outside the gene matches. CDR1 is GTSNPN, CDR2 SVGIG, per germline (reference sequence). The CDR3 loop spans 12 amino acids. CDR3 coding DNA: TGTGCCTCATCCGAGGGGGCAGGTGAGCAGTACTTC. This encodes CASSEGAGEQYF.

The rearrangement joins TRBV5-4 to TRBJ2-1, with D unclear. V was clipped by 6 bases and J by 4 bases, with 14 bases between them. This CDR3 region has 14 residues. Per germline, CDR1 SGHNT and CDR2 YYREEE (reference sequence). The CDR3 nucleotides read TGTGCCAGCACCCCGCCTTGGGGATACAATGAGCAGTTCTTC. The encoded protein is CASTPPWGYNEQFF. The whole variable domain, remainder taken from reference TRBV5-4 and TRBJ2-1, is ETGVTQSPTHLIKTRGQQVTLRCSSQSGHNTVSWYQQALGQGPQFIFQYYREEENGRGNFPPRFSGLQFPNYSSELNVNALELDDSALYLCASTPPWGYNEQFFGPGTRLTVL.